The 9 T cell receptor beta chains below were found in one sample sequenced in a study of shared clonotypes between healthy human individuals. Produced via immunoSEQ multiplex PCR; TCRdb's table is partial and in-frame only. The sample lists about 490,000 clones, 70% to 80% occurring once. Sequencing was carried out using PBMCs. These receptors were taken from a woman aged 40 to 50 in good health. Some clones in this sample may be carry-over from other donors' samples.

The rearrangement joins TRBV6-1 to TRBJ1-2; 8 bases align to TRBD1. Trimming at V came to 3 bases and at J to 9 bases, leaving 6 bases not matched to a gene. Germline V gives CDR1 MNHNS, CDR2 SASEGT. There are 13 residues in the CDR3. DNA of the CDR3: TGTGCCAGCAGTGATGGGACAGGTCTTCGCTACACCTTC. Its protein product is CASSDGTGLRYTF.

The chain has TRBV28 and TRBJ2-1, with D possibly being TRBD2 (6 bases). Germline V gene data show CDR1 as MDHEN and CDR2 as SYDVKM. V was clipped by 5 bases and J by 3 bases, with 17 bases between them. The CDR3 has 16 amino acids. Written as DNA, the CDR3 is TGTGCCAGCAGTCTCGCCGGGGGAGTTAACTACAATGAGCAGTTCTTC. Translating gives CASSLAGGVNYNEQFF.

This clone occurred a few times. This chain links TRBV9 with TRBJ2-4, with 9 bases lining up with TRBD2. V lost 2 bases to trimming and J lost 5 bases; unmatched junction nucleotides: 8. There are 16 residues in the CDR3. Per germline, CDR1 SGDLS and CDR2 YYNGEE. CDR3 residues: CASSVLPSGAQNIQYF. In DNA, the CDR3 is TGTGCCAGCAGCGTCCTCCCTAGCGGGGCTCAAAACATTCAGTACTTC. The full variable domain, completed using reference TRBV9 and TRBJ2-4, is DSGVTQTPKHLITATGQRVTLRCSPRSGDLSVYWYQQSLDQGLQFLIQYYNGEERAKGNILERFSAQQFPDLHSELNLSSLELGDSALYFCASSVLPSGAQNIQYFGAGTRLSVL.

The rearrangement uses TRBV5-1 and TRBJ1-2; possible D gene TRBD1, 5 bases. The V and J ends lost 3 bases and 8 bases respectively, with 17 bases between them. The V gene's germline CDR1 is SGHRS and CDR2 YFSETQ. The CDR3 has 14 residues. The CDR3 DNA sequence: TGCGCCAGCAGCTCCCCCGGGGGATCCAGGGGCTACACCTTC. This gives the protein CASSSPGGSRGYTF.

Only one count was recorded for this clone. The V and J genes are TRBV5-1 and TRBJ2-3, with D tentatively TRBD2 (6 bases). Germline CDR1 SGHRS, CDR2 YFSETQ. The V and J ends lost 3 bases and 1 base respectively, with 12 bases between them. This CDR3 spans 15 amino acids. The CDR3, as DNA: TGCGCCAGCAGCTCAGAGCGGGCCCGCACAGATACGCAGTATTTT. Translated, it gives CASSSERARTDTQYF.

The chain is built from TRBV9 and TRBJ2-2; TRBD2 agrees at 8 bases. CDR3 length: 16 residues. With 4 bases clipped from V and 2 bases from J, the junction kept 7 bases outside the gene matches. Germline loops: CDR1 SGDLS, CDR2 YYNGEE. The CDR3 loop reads CASSPISGTNTGELFF. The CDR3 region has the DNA TGTGCCAGCAGCCCCATTAGCGGGACTAACACCGGGGAGCTGTTTTTT.

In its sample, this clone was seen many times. The chain's CDR3 is CASSYPGRSNEQFF. CDR3 in DNA: TGTGCCAGCAGTTACCCGGGCCGGTCCAATGAGCAGTTCTTC. This sequence joins TRBV6-6 and TRBJ2-1; D is ambiguous. The CDR3 covers 14 residues. Germline lookup yields CDR1 MNHNY and CDR2 SVGAGI (reference sequence). With 2 bases removed from V and 6 bases from J, the gap between germline ends came to 11 bases.

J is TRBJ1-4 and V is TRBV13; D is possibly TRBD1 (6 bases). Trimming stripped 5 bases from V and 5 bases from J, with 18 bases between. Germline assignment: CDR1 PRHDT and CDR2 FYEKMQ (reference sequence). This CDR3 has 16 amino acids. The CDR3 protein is CASSTGQRGKNEKLFF. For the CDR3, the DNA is TGTGCCAGCAGCACGGGACAAAGGGGGAAGAATGAAAAACTGTTTTTT.

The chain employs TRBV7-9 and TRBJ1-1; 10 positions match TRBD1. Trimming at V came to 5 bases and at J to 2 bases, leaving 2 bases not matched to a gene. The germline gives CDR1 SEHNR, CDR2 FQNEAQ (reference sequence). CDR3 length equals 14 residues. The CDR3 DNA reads TGTGCCAGCAGCCCGACAGGGGGCAACACTGAAGCTTTCTTT. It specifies CASSPTGGNTEAFF.